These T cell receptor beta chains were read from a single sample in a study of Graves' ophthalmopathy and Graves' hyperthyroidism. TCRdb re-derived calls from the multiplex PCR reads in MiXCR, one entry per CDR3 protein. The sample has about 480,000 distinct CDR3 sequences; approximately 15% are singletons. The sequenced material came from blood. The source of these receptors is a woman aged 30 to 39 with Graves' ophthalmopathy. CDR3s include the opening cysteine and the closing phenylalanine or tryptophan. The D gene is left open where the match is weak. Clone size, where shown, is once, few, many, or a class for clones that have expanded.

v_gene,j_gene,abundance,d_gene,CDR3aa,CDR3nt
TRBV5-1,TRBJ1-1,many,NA,CASSLGQGGGNTEAFF,TGCGCCAGCAGCTTGGGGCAGGGAGGAGGGAACACTGAAGCTTTCTTT
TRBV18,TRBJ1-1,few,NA,CASSPRHRLDAFF,TGTGCCAGCTCACCACGGCACCGCCTCGACGCTTTCTTT
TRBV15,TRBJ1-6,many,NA,CATSSSMGYNSPLHF,TGTGCCACCAGCAGCTCTATGGGATATAATTCACCCCTCCACTTT
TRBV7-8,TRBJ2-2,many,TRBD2,CASSPTGTRSSGELFF,TGTGCCAGCAGCCCAACCGGGACTAGGTCTTCCGGGGAGCTGTTTTTT
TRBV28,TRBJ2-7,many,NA,CASSYQGTYEQYF,TGTGCCAGCAGTTACCAAGGGACCTACGAGCAGTACTTC
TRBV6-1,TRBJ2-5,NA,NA,CASSDPGLERETQYF,TGTGCCAGCAGCGATCCGGGACTGGAGCGAGAGACCCAGTACTTC
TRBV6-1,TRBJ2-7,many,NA,CASRGDTSYEQYF,TGTGCCAGCAGAGGGGACACTTCCTACGAGCAGTACTTC
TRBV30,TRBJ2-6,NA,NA,CAWKAILNPSGANVLTF,TGTGCCTGGAAGGCCATTCTCAATCCCTCTGGGGCCAACGTCCTGACTTTC
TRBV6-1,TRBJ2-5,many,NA,CASSPPKETQYF,TGTGCCAGCAGCCCGCCCAAAGAGACCCAGTACTTC
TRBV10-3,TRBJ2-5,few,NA,CAISPGPTMWETQYF,TGTGCCATCAGCCCGGGACCGACTATGTGGGAGACCCAGTACTTC
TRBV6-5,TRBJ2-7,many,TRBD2,CASSYSASGSSYEQYF,TGTGCCAGCAGTTACTCGGCTAGCGGGAGCTCCTACGAGCAGTACTTC
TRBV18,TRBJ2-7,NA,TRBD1,CASSGTAGSYEQYF,TGTGCCAGCTCCGGGACAGCCGGGTCCTACGAGCAGTACTTC
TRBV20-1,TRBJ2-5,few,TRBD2,CSATRGGVRETQYF,TGCAGTGCTACCCGGGGGGGAGTCCGGGAGACCCAGTACTTC
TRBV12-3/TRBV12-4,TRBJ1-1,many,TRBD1,CASSRTGAGGAFF,TGTGCCAGCAGCCGGACAGGGGCCGGTGGAGCTTTCTTT
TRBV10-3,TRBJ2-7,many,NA,CAISESTGTYEQYF,TGTGCCATCAGTGAGTCAACAGGGACCTACGAGCAGTACTTC
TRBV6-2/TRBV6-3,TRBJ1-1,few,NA,CASSYGDAGIMNTEAFF,TGTGCCAGCAGTTACGGAGACGCCGGAATAATGAACACTGAAGCTTTCTTT
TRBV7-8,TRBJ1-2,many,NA,CASSLAGGLGYTF,TGTGCCAGCAGCTTAGCGGGGGGTCTTGGCTACACCTTC
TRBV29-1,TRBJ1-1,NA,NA,CSVEMGLSGTEAFF,TGCAGCGTAGAAATGGGTCTAAGCGGAACTGAAGCTTTCTTT
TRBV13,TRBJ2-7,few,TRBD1,CASSSRGLRNEQYF,TGTGCCAGCAGCTCTAGGGGGCTGAGAAACGAGCAGTACTTC
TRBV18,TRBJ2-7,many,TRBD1,CARSGQPPSEQYF,TGTGCCAGATCGGGACAGCCACCCTCCGAGCAGTACTTC